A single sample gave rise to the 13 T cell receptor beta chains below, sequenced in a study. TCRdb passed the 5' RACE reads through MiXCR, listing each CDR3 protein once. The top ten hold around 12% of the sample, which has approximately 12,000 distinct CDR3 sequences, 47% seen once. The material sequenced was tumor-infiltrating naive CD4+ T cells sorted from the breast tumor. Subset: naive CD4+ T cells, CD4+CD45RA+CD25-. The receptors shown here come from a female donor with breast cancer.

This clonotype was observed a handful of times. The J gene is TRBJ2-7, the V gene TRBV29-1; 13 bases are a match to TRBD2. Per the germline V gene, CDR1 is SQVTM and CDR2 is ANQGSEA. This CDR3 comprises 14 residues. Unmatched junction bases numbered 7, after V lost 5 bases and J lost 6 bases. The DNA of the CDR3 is TGCAGCGTTAGACCCGGGACTAGCGGGACCGAGCAGTACTTC. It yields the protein CSVRPGTSGTEQYF.

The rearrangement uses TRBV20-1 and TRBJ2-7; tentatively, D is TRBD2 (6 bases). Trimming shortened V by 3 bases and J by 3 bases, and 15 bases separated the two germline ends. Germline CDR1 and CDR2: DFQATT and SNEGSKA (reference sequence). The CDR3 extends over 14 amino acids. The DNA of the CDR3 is TGCAGTGCTAGTGACATGGAGACTAGCTACGAGCAGTACTTC. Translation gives CSASDMETSYEQYF.

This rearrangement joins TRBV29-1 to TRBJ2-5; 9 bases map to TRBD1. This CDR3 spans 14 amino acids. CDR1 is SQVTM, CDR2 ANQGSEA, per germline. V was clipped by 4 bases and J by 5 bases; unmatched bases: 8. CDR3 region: CSVGTGGSGETQYF. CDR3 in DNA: TGCAGCGTTGGAACAGGGGGCTCGGGGGAGACCCAGTACTTC.

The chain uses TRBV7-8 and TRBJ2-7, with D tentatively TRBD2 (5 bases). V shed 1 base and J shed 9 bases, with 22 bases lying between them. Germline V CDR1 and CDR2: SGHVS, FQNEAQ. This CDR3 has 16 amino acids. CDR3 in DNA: TGTGCCAGCAGCTTAGGCGGCAGCAATCTACGAGGAGGGCAGTACTTC. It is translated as CASSLGGSNLRGGQYF.

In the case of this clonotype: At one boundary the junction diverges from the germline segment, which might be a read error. CDR3 protein: CASNQEGQGNQHQHF. In DNA, the CDR3 is TGTGCCAGCAACCAAGAGGGACAGGGGAACCAGCACCAGCATTTT. The V and J genes are TRBV4-2 and TRBJ1-5, with 10 positions matching TRBD1. Germline CDR1 reads LGHNA; CDR2 reads YNFKEQ. The CDR3 has 15 amino acids.

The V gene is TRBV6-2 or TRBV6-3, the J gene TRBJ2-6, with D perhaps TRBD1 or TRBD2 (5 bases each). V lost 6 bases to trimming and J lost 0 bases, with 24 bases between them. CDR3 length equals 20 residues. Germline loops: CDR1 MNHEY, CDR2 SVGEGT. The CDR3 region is CASSDRDARRGYSGANVLTF. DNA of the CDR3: TGTGCCAGCAGCGATCGGGACGCCCGAAGGGGTTACTCTGGGGCCAACGTCCTGACTTTC.

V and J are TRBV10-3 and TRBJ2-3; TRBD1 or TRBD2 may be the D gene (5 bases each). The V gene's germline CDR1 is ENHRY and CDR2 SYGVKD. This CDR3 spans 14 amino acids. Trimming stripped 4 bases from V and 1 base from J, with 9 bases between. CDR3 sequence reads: CAISGDGGTDTQYF. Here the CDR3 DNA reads TGTGCCATCAGTGGGGACGGCGGCACAGATACGCAGTATTTT.

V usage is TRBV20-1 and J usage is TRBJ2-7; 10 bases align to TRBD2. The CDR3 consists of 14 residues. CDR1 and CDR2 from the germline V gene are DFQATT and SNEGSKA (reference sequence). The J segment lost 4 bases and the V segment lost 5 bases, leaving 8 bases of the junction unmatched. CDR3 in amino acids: CSAQSGRGIYEQYV. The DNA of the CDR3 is TGCAGTGCTCAAAGCGGGAGGGGGATTTACGAGCAGTACGTC.

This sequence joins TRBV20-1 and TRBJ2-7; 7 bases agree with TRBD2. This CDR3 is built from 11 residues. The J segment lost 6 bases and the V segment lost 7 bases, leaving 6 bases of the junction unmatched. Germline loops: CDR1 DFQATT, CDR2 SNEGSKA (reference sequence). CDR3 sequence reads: CSGVGRGEQYV. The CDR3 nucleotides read TGCAGTGGAGTGGGGAGGGGCGAGCAGTACGTC.

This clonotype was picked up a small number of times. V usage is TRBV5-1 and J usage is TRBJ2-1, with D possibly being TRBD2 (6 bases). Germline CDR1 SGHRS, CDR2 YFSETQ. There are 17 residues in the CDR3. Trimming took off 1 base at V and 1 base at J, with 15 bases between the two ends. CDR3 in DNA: TGCGCCAGCAGCTTGTCACGACCGGGACTTTCCTACAATGAGCAGTTCTTC. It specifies CASSLSRPGLSYNEQFF. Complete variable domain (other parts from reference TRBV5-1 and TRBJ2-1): KAGVTQTPRYLIKTRGQQVTLSCSPISGHRSVSWYQQTPGQGLQFLFEYFSETQRNKGNFPGRFSGRQFSNSRSEMNVSTLELGDSALYLCASSLSRPGLSYNEQFFGPGTRLTVL.

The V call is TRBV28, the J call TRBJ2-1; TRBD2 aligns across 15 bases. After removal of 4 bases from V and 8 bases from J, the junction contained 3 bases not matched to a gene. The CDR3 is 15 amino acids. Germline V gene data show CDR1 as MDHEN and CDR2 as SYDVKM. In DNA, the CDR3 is TGTGCCAGCAGTTGGACTAGCGGGAGGGCCCATGAGCAGTTCTTC. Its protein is CASSWTSGRAHEQFF.

The CDR3 DNA reads TGTGCCAGCAGCTTAGACAGACGGTCACCCCTCCACTTT. This translates into CASSLDRRSPLHF. The genes are TRBV7-2 and TRBJ1-6, with D uncertain. The CDR3 is 13 amino acids. Trimming took 1 base from V and 10 from J, leaving 8 bases between them. Germline CDR1 and CDR2: SGHTA and FQGNSA.

CDR3 amino acids: CVIRASGQLQGQYV. CDR3 DNA sequence: TGTGTAATTCGGGCCAGTGGCCAACTACAAGGGCAGTACGTC. The chain joins TRBV12-2 to TRBJ2-7. TRBV12-2 is given as a pseudogene. This CDR3 region has 14 residues.